Listed here are 4 T cell receptor beta chains from one sample, sequenced in a study of T-cell reconstitution after alpha-beta-depleted transplantation in children. TCRbeta library preparation incorporated unique molecular identifiers. MiXCR, applied by TCRdb to the PCR reads, yields one record per CDR3 protein. This sample has 90,000 to 130,000 distinct CDR3 sequences, with approximately 6.4% found just once. Material: PBMCs, mostly from graft donor cells, obtained 360 days after TCRalphabeta/CD19-depleted stem cell transplant. These receptors were taken from a male patient aged 2 to 10 who had a stem cell transplant for acute lymphoblastic leukemia, so the T cells may come from the graft donor.

This clonotype was observed a few times. This rearrangement joins TRBV27 to TRBJ1-2, with a weak D call TRBD1 (6 bases). Germline assignment: CDR1 MNHEY and CDR2 SMNVEV (reference sequence). V shed 5 bases and J shed 4 bases, with 14 bases lying between them. The CDR3 is 14 residues long. In DNA, the CDR3 is TGTGCCAGCAGTCCTCGGGGGGGCGGCTATGGCTACACCTTC. This translates into CASSPRGGGYGYTF.

The V and J genes are TRBV27 and TRBJ2-1; D unclear. Germline loops: CDR1 MNHEY, CDR2 SMNVEV (reference sequence). V was pared by 8 bases and J by 6 bases, with 20 bases between. The CDR3 loop spans 15 amino acids. CDR3 in DNA: TGTGCCAGCTCCCGAACCCTTTCTGCAGGCAATGAGCAGTTCTTC. It translates to CASSRTLSAGNEQFF.

This clonotype has at least ten counts. The V gene is TRBV7-9, the J gene TRBJ2-2; D unclear. The CDR3 spans 13 residues. V lost 5 bases and J 1 base, leaving 5 bases between the germline ends. Germline V gives CDR1 SEHNR, CDR2 FQNEAQ (reference sequence). CDR3 sequence reads: CASSDENTGELFF. In nucleotides, the CDR3 is TGTGCCAGCAGCGATGAGAACACCGGGGAGCTGTTTTTT.

This clonotype occurred once. A clone one base away is much larger, so this may be a read error. This sequence joins TRBV2 and TRBJ2-7; D assignment may be TRBD1 or TRBD2 (6 bases each). CDR1 and CDR2 (germline): SNHLY, FYNNEI. Trimming removed 11 bases from V and 1 base from J, with 12 bases in between. The CDR3 is 12 amino acids. This CDR3 is CACRGLSYEQYF. The DNA of the CDR3 is TGTGCCTGCCGGGGGCTTTCCTACGAGCAGTACTTC.